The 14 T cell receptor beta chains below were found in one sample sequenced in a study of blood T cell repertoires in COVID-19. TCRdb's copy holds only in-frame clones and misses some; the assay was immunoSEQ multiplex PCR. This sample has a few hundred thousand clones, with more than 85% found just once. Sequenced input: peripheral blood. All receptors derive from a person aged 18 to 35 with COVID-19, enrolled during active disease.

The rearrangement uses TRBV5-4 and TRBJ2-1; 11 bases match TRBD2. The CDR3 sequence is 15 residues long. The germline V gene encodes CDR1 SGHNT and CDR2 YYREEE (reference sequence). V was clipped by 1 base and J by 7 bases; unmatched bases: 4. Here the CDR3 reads CASSLTSGSINEQFF. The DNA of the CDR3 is TGTGCCAGCAGCTTGACTAGCGGGAGCATAAATGAGCAGTTCTTC.

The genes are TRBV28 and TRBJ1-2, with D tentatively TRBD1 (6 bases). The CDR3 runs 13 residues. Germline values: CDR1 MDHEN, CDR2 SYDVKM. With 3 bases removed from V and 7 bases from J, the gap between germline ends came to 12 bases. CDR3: CASSFLGGGGYTF. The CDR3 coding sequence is TGTGCCAGCAGTTTCCTAGGGGGGGGTGGCTACACCTTC.

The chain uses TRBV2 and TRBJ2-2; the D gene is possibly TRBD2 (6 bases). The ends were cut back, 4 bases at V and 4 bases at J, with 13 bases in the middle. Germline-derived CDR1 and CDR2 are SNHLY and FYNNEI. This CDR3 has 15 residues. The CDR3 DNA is TGTGCCAGCAGTGTGGGGGGATTGGGCACCGGGGAGCTGTTTTTT. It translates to CASSVGGLGTGELFF.

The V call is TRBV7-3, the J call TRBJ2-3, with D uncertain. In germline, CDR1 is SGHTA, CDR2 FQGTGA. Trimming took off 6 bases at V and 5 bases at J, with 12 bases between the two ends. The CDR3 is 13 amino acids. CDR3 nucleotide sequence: TGTGCCAGCAGTAGAACTGGGCTAGATACGCAGTATTTT. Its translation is CASSRTGLDTQYF.

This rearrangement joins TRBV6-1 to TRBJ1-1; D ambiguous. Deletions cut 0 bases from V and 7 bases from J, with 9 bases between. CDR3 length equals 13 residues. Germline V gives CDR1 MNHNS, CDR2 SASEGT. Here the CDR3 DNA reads TGTGCCAGCAGTGAAGCGACCAGGCATGAAGCTTTCTTT. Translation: CASSEATRHEAFF.

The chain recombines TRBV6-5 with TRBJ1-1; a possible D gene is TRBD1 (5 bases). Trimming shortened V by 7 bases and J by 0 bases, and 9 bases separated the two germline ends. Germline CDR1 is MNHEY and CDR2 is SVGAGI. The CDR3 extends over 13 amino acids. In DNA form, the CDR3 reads TGTGCCAGCACAGGGCAGGTGAACACTGAAGCTTTCTTT. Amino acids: CASTGQVNTEAFF.

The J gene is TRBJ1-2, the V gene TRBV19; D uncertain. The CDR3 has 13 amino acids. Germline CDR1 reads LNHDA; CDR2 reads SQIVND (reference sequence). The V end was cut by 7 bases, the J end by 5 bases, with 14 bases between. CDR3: CASTLSGNYGYTF. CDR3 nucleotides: TGTGCCAGTACCCTATCCGGGAATTATGGCTACACCTTC.

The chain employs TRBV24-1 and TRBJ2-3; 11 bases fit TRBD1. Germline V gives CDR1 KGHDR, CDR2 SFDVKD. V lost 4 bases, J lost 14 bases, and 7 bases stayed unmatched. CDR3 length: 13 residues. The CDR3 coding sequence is TGTGCCACCAGTGAATACCGGACAGGGGGCGTGTATTTT. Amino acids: CATSEYRTGGVYF.

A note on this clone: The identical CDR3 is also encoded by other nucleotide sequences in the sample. CDR3 nucleotide sequence: TGTGCCAGCAGCCCTGGGACTTACCAAGAGACCCAGTACTTC. Translated: CASSPGTYQETQYF. V gene TRBV9 combines with J gene TRBJ2-5, with D possibly TRBD2 on 6 matching bases. This CDR3 contains 14 residues. V was clipped by 4 bases and J by 0 bases, with 10 bases between them. CDR1 SGDLS and CDR2 YYNGEE come from the germline V gene.

The CDR3 DNA is TGTGCCAGTCGGGAGGGGGGCACCTTTATCTATGGCTACACCTTC. It yields the protein CASREGGTFIYGYTF. J is TRBJ1-2 and V is TRBV2; weak D call: TRBD1 (6 bases). CDR3 length: 15 amino acids. V lost 9 bases to trimming and J lost 4 bases, with 21 bases between them. Germline CDR1 reads SNHLY; CDR2 reads FYNNEI.

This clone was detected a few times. The CDR3 DNA sequence: TGTGCCAGCAGCGGAACACAGGGAAACTATAATTCACCCCTCCACTTT. Protein: CASSGTQGNYNSPLHF. The chain joins TRBV9 to TRBJ1-6, with D possibly being TRBD1 (6 bases). V was shortened by 3 bases and J by 3 bases, with 13 bases between the two germline ends. Germline loops: CDR1 SGDLS, CDR2 YYNGEE. This CDR3 spans 16 amino acids.

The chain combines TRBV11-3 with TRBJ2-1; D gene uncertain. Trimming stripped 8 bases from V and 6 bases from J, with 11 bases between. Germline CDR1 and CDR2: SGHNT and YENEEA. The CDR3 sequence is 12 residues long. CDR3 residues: CASRGSTNEQFF. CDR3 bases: TGTGCCAGCCGAGGAAGCACCAATGAGCAGTTCTTC.

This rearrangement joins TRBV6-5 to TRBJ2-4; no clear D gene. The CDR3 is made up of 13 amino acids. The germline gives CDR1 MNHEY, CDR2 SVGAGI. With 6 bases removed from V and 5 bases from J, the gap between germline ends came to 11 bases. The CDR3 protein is CASRLNRENIQYF. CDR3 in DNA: TGTGCCAGCAGGCTGAACAGAGAAAACATTCAGTACTTC.

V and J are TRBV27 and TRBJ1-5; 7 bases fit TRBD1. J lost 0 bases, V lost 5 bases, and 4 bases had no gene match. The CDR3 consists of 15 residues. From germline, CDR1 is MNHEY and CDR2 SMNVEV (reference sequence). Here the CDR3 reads CASSPQGPSNQPQHF. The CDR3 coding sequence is TGTGCCAGCAGTCCACAGGGGCCTAGCAATCAGCCCCAGCATTTT.